The entry that follows covers one T cell receptor (beta chain) sequence. Its target is unknown. Corrective cardiac surgery supplied the resected thymus tissue. The data originate from a study of human thymus T cells. Findings of the study overall: Within thymic and blood repertoires, V and J gene usage appeared to be biased. Related work showed strongly overlapping thymic repertoires across unrelated individuals.

The repertoire was sequenced with immunoSEQ multiplex PCR; TCRdb's copy has only in-frame clones and lacks some. The repertoire holds 60,000 to 75,000 clones, with 85% to 95% as singletons. The CDR3 consists of 16 residues. Germline loops: CDR1 LNHNV, CDR2 YYDKDF (reference sequence). The ends lost 0 bases at V and 3 bases at J; junction bases unmatched: 7. The chain carries TRBV15 and TRBJ2-7; 8 nucleotides agree with TRBD1. The sequence was collected from a girl less than two years old with a congenital heart defect but otherwise immunologically healthy. The sample taken for sequencing was thymus tissue. CDR3 residues: CATSRERTGWIYEQYF. The CDR3 DNA sequence: TGTGCCACCAGCAGAGAGCGGACAGGGTGGATCTACGAGCAGTACTTC.